The 9 T cell receptor beta chains presented below share a single source sample, sequenced in a study of cytomegalovirus exposure and HLA in healthy donors. The PCR made use of 60 Vbeta and 13 Jbeta primers. Using immunoSEQ multiplex PCR, the repertoire was profiled, and TCRdb retains in-frame clones only, with some absent. This table holds about 190,000 clones, over 70% found once. The specimen sequenced was PBMCs. These receptors were collected from a man aged 50 to 59 in good health and CMV-seronegative.

The chain is built from TRBV5-1 and TRBJ1-1, with TRBD1 identical over 7 bases. Germline CDR1 SGHRS, CDR2 YFSETQ. V shed 3 bases and J 0 bases; nucleotides not matched to a gene: 5. This CDR3 spans 15 amino acids. The CDR3 bases are TGCGCCAGCAGCTGGACGGGACAGATGAACACTGAAGCTTTCTTT. This sequence encodes CASSWTGQMNTEAFF.

The V and J genes are TRBV7-6 and TRBJ2-2, with D possibly matching TRBD2 (6 bases). The CDR3 covers 16 residues. CDR1 is SGHVS, CDR2 FNYEAQ, per germline. V was shortened by 2 bases and J by 1 base, with 11 bases between the two germline ends. For the CDR3, the DNA is TGTGCCAGCAGCTTACCTCGGGAGAAGAACACCGGGGAGCTGTTTTTT. Amino acids: CASSLPREKNTGELFF.

V and J are TRBV6-5 and TRBJ1-2; D might be TRBD1 (6 bases). V was clipped by 4 bases and J by 6 bases, with 15 bases between them. The CDR3 totals 14 residues. CDR1 is MNHEY, CDR2 SVGAGI, per germline. CDR3 sequence: CASSSSGDSHGYTF. In DNA form, the CDR3 reads TGTGCCAGCAGTTCCTCAGGGGATTCGCATGGCTACACCTTC.

This sequence joins TRBV5-4 and TRBJ2-7, with D perhaps matching TRBD2 (5 bases). Per germline, CDR1 SGHNT and CDR2 YYREEE (reference sequence). The germline V and J ends were trimmed by 0 bases and 0 bases, with 10 bases remaining between them. The CDR3 is made up of 15 amino acids. The CDR3 bases are TGTGCCAGCAGCTTGGATCTAGGGAGCTCCTACGAGCAGTACTTC. It encodes CASSLDLGSSYEQYF.

Only a few counts were recorded for this clone. The chain carries TRBV14 and TRBJ2-2; TRBD2 agrees at 11 bases. The CDR3 contains 17 residues. Per the germline V gene, CDR1 is SGHDN and CDR2 is FVKESK. V shed 4 bases, J shed 8 bases, and the junction held 12 bases outside the gene matches. As DNA, the CDR3 is TGTGCCAGCAGCCCCAGAAGTGGGACTAGCGGAAGTGGGGAGCTGTTTTTT. This encodes CASSPRSGTSGSGELFF.

The V and J genes are TRBV7-9 and TRBJ1-1; D not resolved. CDR3 length equals 14 residues. V shed 2 bases and J shed 0 bases, with 7 bases lying between them. The germline CDR1 and CDR2 sequences are SEHNR and FQNEAQ (reference sequence). CDR3 loop: CASSLRLMNTEAFF. DNA of the CDR3: TGTGCCAGCAGCTTACGACTGATGAACACTGAAGCTTTCTTT.

In DNA form, the CDR3 reads TGCGCCAGCAGCTTGGACGCGGGGGGAGGGACAGATACGCAGTATTTT. Protein product: CASSLDAGGGTDTQYF. The chain uses TRBV5-1 and TRBJ2-3, with 8 bases fitting TRBD2. The CDR3 spans 16 residues. V shed 0 bases and J 3 bases; nucleotides not matched to a gene: 6. Germline CDR1 and CDR2: SGHRS and YFSETQ.

The rearrangement uses TRBV7-2 and TRBJ1-2; D is unclear. Germline assignment: CDR1 SGHTA and CDR2 FQGNSA. With 5 bases removed from V and 11 bases from J, the gap between germline ends came to 9 bases. The CDR3 sequence is 10 residues long. The chain's CDR3 is CASSAGVYTF. CDR3 nucleotide sequence: TGTGCCAGCAGCGCCGGGGTTTACACCTTC.

The chain uses TRBV29-1 and TRBJ2-5, with TRBD2 as a possible D gene (5 bases). The CDR3 extends over 13 amino acids. The V gene's germline CDR1 is SQVTM and CDR2 ANQGSEA. Between the trimmed V and J ends, which lost 2 bases and 1 base, there was a span of 8 bases. The CDR3 sequence: CSVESGRQETQYF. CDR3 nucleotides: TGCAGCGTTGAAAGCGGTCGCCAAGAGACCCAGTACTTC.